This T cell receptor (beta chain) emerged from a study of graft-versus-host responses after intestinal transplantation. For this clone: Its antigen is unknown.

Germline CDR1 is SGHRS and CDR2 is YFSETQ. The CDR3 loop spans 14 amino acids. The V gene lost 4 bases and the J gene lost 5 bases, with 15 bases spanning the gap. The data were produced by immunoSEQ multiplex PCR, yet TCRdb's version contains in-frame clones alone and is incomplete. The table lists about 70,000 clones, about 80% of them singletons, with 0.39% in the top ten. Material: unstimulated CD4+ T cells sorted from spleen or lymph node cells, obtained before transplant. The receptor's source is a human donor who was the organ donor for an intestinal transplant. The rearrangement joins TRBV5-1 to TRBJ2-5; TRBD1 might be the D (6 bases). The CDR3: CASSHRHRVETQYF. As DNA, the CDR3 is TGCGCCAGCAGCCACCGACACAGGGTTGAGACCCAGTACTTC.